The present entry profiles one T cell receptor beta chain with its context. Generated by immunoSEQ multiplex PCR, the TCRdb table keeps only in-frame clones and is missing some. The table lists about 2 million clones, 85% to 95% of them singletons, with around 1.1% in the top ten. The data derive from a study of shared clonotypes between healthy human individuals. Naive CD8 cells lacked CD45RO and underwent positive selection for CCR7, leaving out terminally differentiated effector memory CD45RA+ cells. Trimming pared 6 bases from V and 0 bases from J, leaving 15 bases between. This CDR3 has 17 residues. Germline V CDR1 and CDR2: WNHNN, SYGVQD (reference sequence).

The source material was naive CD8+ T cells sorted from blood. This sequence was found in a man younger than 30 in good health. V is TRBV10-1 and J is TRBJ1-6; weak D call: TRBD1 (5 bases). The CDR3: CASSLPERGSYNSPLHF. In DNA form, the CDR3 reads TGCGCCAGCAGCCTACCCGAGAGGGGCTCCTATAATTCACCCCTCCACTTT.